These 28 T cell receptor beta chains came from one sample sequenced in a study of T cell responses to AZD1222 COVID-19 vaccine. Profiling relied on immunoSEQ multiplex PCR, and the TCRdb table lists in-frame clones only, not all of them. Altogether roughly 200,000 clones are present, 85% to 95% being singletons, with the ten largest covering 1% to 1.5%. This specimen consisted of peripheral blood, obtained on day 0 of AZD1222 vaccination. Receptors were obtained from an adult in good health.

This chain connects TRBV4-2 to TRBJ2-3; D might be TRBD2 (6 bases). Germline V CDR1 and CDR2: LGHNA, YNFKEQ. Between the trimmed V and J ends, which lost 0 bases and 14 bases, there was a span of 15 bases. The CDR3 consists of 13 residues. The CDR3 coding sequence is TGTGCCAGCAGCCAAGAACGGGGGTACGTAGTGTATTTT. Its protein is CASSQERGYVVYF.

The chain recombines TRBV18 with TRBJ2-7; possibly TRBD1 for D (6 bases). CDR1 KGHSH and CDR2 LQKENI come from the germline V gene. This CDR3 region has 14 residues. Trimming removed 2 bases at V and 3 bases at J, with 11 bases between. CDR3 protein: CASSPWEGGYEQYF. The DNA for the CDR3 is TGTGCCAGCTCACCATGGGAAGGGGGCTACGAGCAGTACTTC.

The chain combines TRBV7-3 with TRBJ1-3, with D hard to call. CDR1 and CDR2 from the germline V gene are SGHTA and FQGTGA. The V end lost 0 bases, the J end lost 1 base, and 7 bases lay between the germline ends. This CDR3 is built from 15 residues. CDR3 bases: TGTGCCAGCAGCTTAACGGGATCTTCTGGAAACACCATATATTTT. Protein product: CASSLTGSSGNTIYF.

A single count supports this clone. The CDR3 bases are TGTGCCAGTAGTTCCTGGATGGGGCAAGAGACCCAGTACTTC. Encoded protein: CASSSWMGQETQYF. The V call is TRBV19, the J call TRBJ2-5, with D unclear. Germline V CDR1 and CDR2: LNHDA, SQIVND (reference sequence). The ends were cut back, 5 bases at V and 2 bases at J, with 12 bases in the middle. This CDR3 region has 14 residues.

This chain connects TRBV11-3 to TRBJ1-1, with 8 bases aligning to TRBD1. J lost 2 bases, V lost 8 bases, and 4 bases had no gene match. The CDR3 covers 13 residues. Per the germline V gene, CDR1 is SGHNT and CDR2 is YENEEA. CDR3 bases: TGTGCCAGCCAAGGACAGGGCAACACTGAAGCTTTCTTT. Protein: CASQGQGNTEAFF.

The chain recombines TRBV3-1 (or the pseudogene TRBV3-2) with TRBJ1-3, with 10 bases identical to TRBD1. The germline CDR1 and CDR2 sequences are LGHDT and YNNKEL (reference sequence). The length of the CDR3 is 14 residues. Trimming at V came to 3 bases and at J to 6 bases, leaving 2 bases not matched to a gene. DNA of the CDR3: TGTGCCAGCAGCCACGGGACAGGGGAAAACACCATATATTTT. Its protein product is CASSHGTGENTIYF.

This chain links TRBV6-5 with TRBJ2-7; 8 positions match TRBD2. The CDR3 is 14 residues long. V was clipped by 2 bases and J by 6 bases; unmatched bases: 6. Germline CDR1 is MNHEY and CDR2 is SVGAGI. CDR3 coding DNA: TGTGCCAGCAGTTACGGGACTAGTCGAGTCGAGCAGTACTTC. Translation gives CASSYGTSRVEQYF.

The rearrangement links TRBV5-1 to TRBJ1-1; D uncertain. CDR1 and CDR2 (germline): SGHRS, YFSETQ. Trimming pared 4 bases from V and 5 bases from J, leaving 15 bases between. This CDR3 contains 14 residues. This CDR3 is CASSIGLEGTEAFF. Here the CDR3 DNA reads TGCGCCAGCAGCATAGGGTTGGAGGGAACTGAAGCTTTCTTT. Filled out from reference TRBV5-1 and TRBJ1-1, the complete variable domain reads KAGVTQTPRYLIKTRGQQVTLSCSPISGHRSVSWYQQTPGQGLQFLFEYFSETQRNKGNFPGRFSGRQFSNSRSEMNVSTLELGDSALYLCASSIGLEGTEAFFGQGTRLTVV.

The rearrangement uses TRBV10-3 and TRBJ1-1; no firm D call. Deletions cut 2 bases from V and 5 bases from J, with 12 bases between. Looked up from germline, CDR1 is ENHRY and CDR2 is SYGVKD. The CDR3 loop spans 14 amino acids. This CDR3 is CAISEDSVRTEAFF. CDR3 bases: TGTGCCATCAGTGAGGATTCGGTTAGGACTGAAGCTTTCTTT.

This clone has only one observation. This chain links TRBV5-1 with TRBJ2-3; D is possibly TRBD1 or TRBD2 (6 bases each). Germline assignment: CDR1 SGHRS and CDR2 YFSETQ. V gave up 1 base and J gave up 4 bases, with 13 bases separating them. The CDR3 spans 15 residues. The CDR3 protein is CASSLLGGRSDTQYF. The CDR3 region has the DNA TGCGCCAGCAGCTTGCTGGGGGGCCGCTCAGATACGCAGTATTTT. Based on the CDR3 plus reference TRBV5-1 and TRBJ2-3, the full variable domain is KAGVTQTPRYLIKTRGQQVTLSCSPISGHRSVSWYQQTPGQGLQFLFEYFSETQRNKGNFPGRFSGRQFSNSRSEMNVSTLELGDSALYLCASSLLGGRSDTQYFGPGTRLTVL.

The rearrangement uses TRBV3-1 (or the pseudogene TRBV3-2) and TRBJ1-2; D possibly corresponds to TRBD1 (6 bases). V was trimmed by 1 base and J by 7 bases, leaving 16 bases between them. The CDR3 runs 15 residues. Germline V gene lookup returns CDR1 LGHDT and CDR2 YNNKEL (reference sequence). CDR3 in amino acids: CASSQVGGLVAGYTF. The CDR3 DNA follows: TGTGCCAGCAGCCAAGTCGGGGGGCTGGTCGCTGGCTACACCTTC.

Here the CDR3 reads CASSQGVSDGELFF. DNA of the CDR3: TGTGCCAGCAGCCAAGGGGTCTCCGACGGGGAGCTGTTTTTT. The V gene is TRBV4-2, the J gene TRBJ2-2, with no clear D. Germline CDR1 and CDR2: LGHNA and YNFKEQ. V lost 1 base to trimming and J lost 7 bases, with 10 bases between them. The CDR3 is 14 residues long.

The sample holds one count of this clone. The chain employs TRBV18 and TRBJ2-3; no reliable D call. The CDR3 sequence is 15 residues long. Trimming shortened V by 2 bases and J by 5 bases, and 14 bases separated the two germline ends. The germline CDR1 and CDR2 sequences are KGHSH and LQKENI. The CDR3 sequence: CASSPSYLELDTQYF. In DNA, the CDR3 is TGTGCCAGCTCACCATCGTATCTAGAATTAGATACGCAGTATTTT.

V is TRBV6-1 and J is TRBJ1-5, with a weak D call TRBD1 (6 bases). Germline V lookup: CDR1 MNHNS, CDR2 SASEGT. V lost 3 bases to trimming and J lost 2 bases, with 11 bases between them. The CDR3 has 15 residues. As DNA, the CDR3 is TGTGCCAGCAGTGATGTGGGGGCTGGCAATCAGCCCCAGCATTTT. It encodes CASSDVGAGNQPQHF.

The gene calls are TRBV3-1 (or the pseudogene TRBV3-2) and TRBJ2-3, with 7 positions matching TRBD2. V was pared by 3 bases and J by 7 bases, with 10 bases of the junction left unmatched. The germline V gene has CDR1 LGHDT and CDR2 YNNKEL (reference sequence). The CDR3 totals 15 residues. The CDR3 region is CASSHNGGTLHTQYF. The CDR3 coding sequence is TGTGCCAGCAGCCACAACGGGGGGACTTTGCATACGCAGTATTTT.

The V gene is TRBV7-3, the J gene TRBJ1-2; D is perhaps TRBD1 (6 bases). The CDR3 is 12 residues long. The germline V and J ends were trimmed by 5 bases and 5 bases, with 9 bases remaining between them. Germline assignment: CDR1 SGHTA and CDR2 FQGTGA. As DNA, the CDR3 is TGTGCCAGCAGCACCGGACAGTATGGCTACACCTTC. As protein: CASSTGQYGYTF.

The genes are TRBV6-5 and TRBJ2-1; no clear D gene. Germline V gene sequence: CDR1 MNHEY, CDR2 SVGAGI. The V end was cut by 5 bases, the J end by 0 bases, with 11 bases between. The CDR3 covers 15 residues. CDR3 nucleotide sequence: TGTGCCAGCAGTCCCGTTGGTTACTCCTACAATGAGCAGTTCTTC. It translates to CASSPVGYSYNEQFF.

The chain employs TRBV29-1 and TRBJ1-4; TRBD1 matches at 7 bases. The J segment lost 0 bases and the V segment lost 6 bases, leaving 4 bases of the junction unmatched. CDR3 size: 14 residues. Germline V gene lookup returns CDR1 SQVTM and CDR2 ANQGSEA. CDR3 in DNA: TGCAGCGTAACCGGGACAGCAACTAATGAAAAACTGTTTTTT. Translated: CSVTGTATNEKLFF. Full variable domain (outside the CDR3, taken from reference TRBV29-1 and TRBJ1-4): SAVISQKPSRDICQRGTSLTIQCQVDSQVTMMFWYRQQPGQSLTLIATANQGSEATYESGFVIDKFPISRPNLTFSTLTVSNMSPEDSSIYLCSVTGTATNEKLFFGSGTQLSVL.

The chain uses TRBV19 and TRBJ2-1; no firm D call. Trimming left V 2 bases short and J 10 bases short, with 9 bases between. The V gene's germline CDR1 is LNHDA and CDR2 SQIVND (reference sequence). The CDR3 loop spans 12 amino acids. The CDR3 reads CASSIWQQEQFF. The CDR3 nucleotides read TGTGCCAGTAGTATATGGCAACAGGAGCAGTTCTTC.

V gene TRBV2 combines with J gene TRBJ2-2, with 8 bases matching TRBD2. Germline CDR1 is SNHLY and CDR2 is FYNNEI. This CDR3 has 18 residues. V was pared by 0 bases and J by 2 bases, with 8 bases of the junction left unmatched. In nucleotides, the CDR3 is TGTGCCAGCAGTGAAGCGCGAAGCGGGGGCCATAACACCGGGGAGCTGTTTTTT. Protein product: CASSEARSGGHNTGELFF.

The chain is built from TRBV2 and TRBJ2-3; 10 nucleotides align to TRBD2. The V segment lost 6 bases and the J segment 1 base; nucleotides outside the gene matches: 7. The CDR3 contains 16 residues. CDR1 is SNHLY, CDR2 FYNNEI, per germline. The CDR3 spells CASRTVAGGGTDTQYF. The CDR3 DNA reads as TGTGCCAGCAGAACCGTAGCGGGGGGCGGCACAGATACGCAGTATTTT.

The chain couples TRBV5-6 to TRBJ1-3; D is possibly TRBD1 (6 bases). Per the germline V gene, CDR1 is SGHDT and CDR2 is YYEEEE. V was cut by 4 bases and J by 7 bases, with 15 bases left in between. CDR3 length equals 14 residues. CDR3 in amino acids: CASSQGISVNTIYF. CDR3 coding DNA: TGTGCCAGCAGCCAGGGGATTTCGGTTAACACCATATATTTT.

The chain employs TRBV2 and TRBJ2-6; TRBD1 matches at 11 bases. Losses at the gene ends were 4 bases for V and 0 bases for J; bases not matched to a gene: 14. CDR3 length equals 21 residues. Germline V lookup: CDR1 SNHLY, CDR2 FYNNEI. CDR3 sequence (DNA): TGTGCCAGCAGTGTTAGAAACTCCGGGACAGGGGGTTCCTCTGGGGCCAACGTCCTGACTTTC. Amino acids: CASSVRNSGTGGSSGANVLTF.

The chain has TRBV7-9 and TRBJ2-7; a possible D gene is TRBD2 (5 bases). Trimming cost V 4 bases and J 0 bases, with 13 bases left between them. CDR1 is SEHNR and CDR2 is FQNEAQ in the germline V gene (reference sequence). The CDR3 spans 15 residues. The CDR3 sequence is CASSSPDGDSYEQYF. The CDR3 DNA follows: TGTGCCAGCAGCTCTCCGGACGGGGACTCCTACGAGCAGTACTTC.

The count of this clone is one. The chain has TRBV18 and TRBJ1-3, with D possibly being TRBD1 (5 bases). The CDR3 loop spans 16 amino acids. V was pared by 3 bases and J by 1 base, with 13 bases between. Germline loops: CDR1 KGHSH, CDR2 LQKENI. The CDR3 loop reads CASSPYMGRSGNTIYF. CDR3 bases: TGTGCCAGCTCACCGTACATGGGACGGTCTGGAAACACCATATATTTT. The full variable domain, completed using reference TRBV18 and TRBJ1-3, is NAGVMQNPRHLVRRRGQEARLRCSPMKGHSHVYWYRQLPEEGLKFMVYLQKENIIDESGMPKERFSAEFPKEGPSILRIQQVVRGDSAAYFCASSPYMGRSGNTIYFGEGSWLTVV.

V and J are TRBV7-2 and TRBJ2-7, with D perhaps TRBD2 (6 bases). This CDR3 comprises 15 residues. The V and J ends lost 3 bases and 1 base respectively, with 13 bases between them. Looked up from germline, CDR1 is SGHTA and CDR2 is FQGNSA. For the CDR3, the DNA is TGTGCCAGCAGCTTGTCGACTAGAGGTTCCTACGAGCAGTACTTC. Translated, it gives CASSLSTRGSYEQYF.

The chain is built from TRBV27 and TRBJ2-7; D remains ambiguous. The CDR3 sequence is 13 residues long. V was cut by 2 bases and J by 7 bases, with 12 bases left in between. CDR1 is MNHEY, CDR2 SMNVEV, per germline (reference sequence). In DNA, the CDR3 is TGTGCCAGCAGTTTACATGGGGTTGGGGAGCAGTACTTC. It codes for CASSLHGVGEQYF.

J is TRBJ2-7 and V is TRBV5-4; TRBD1 is a possible D gene (7 bases). The V end lost 0 bases, the J end lost 3 bases, and 13 bases lay between the germline ends. There are 15 residues in the CDR3. Germline lookup yields CDR1 SGHNT and CDR2 YYREEE (reference sequence). The DNA of the CDR3 is TGTGCCAGCAGCTTGGGGGCGGGACAGTACTACGAGCAGTACTTC. Its protein product is CASSLGAGQYYEQYF.